This T cell receptor beta chain comes out of a study of blood T cell repertoires in COVID-19. Across the whole study: The analysed material was cDNA or gDNA that came from T cells, B-cell-depleted T cells, or PBMCs.

In the original workflow: Amplification with reference gene primers provided the estimates of nucleated cell counts. The repertoire was sequenced with immunoSEQ multiplex PCR; TCRdb's copy has only in-frame clones and lacks some. The DNA gave D and trimming, while V, J and clone size come from that table. The sample includes 180,000 or so clones, more than 60% seen only once; the top ten take roughly 14%. The clonotype comes from a middle-aged man who had recovered from COVID-19. Sequencing was carried out using peripheral blood.

The CDR3 nucleotides read TGTGCCAGCACCTCAGGGGGATCGAACACTGAAGCTTTCTTT. Its protein product is CASTSGGSNTEAFF. This chain uses TRBV7-2 with TRBJ1-1, with 7 bases lining up with TRBD1. Germline V gives CDR1 SGHTA, CDR2 FQGNSA. The length of the CDR3 is 14 residues. Germline trimming cut 7 bases from V and 1 base from J; bases unmatched to any gene: 6.